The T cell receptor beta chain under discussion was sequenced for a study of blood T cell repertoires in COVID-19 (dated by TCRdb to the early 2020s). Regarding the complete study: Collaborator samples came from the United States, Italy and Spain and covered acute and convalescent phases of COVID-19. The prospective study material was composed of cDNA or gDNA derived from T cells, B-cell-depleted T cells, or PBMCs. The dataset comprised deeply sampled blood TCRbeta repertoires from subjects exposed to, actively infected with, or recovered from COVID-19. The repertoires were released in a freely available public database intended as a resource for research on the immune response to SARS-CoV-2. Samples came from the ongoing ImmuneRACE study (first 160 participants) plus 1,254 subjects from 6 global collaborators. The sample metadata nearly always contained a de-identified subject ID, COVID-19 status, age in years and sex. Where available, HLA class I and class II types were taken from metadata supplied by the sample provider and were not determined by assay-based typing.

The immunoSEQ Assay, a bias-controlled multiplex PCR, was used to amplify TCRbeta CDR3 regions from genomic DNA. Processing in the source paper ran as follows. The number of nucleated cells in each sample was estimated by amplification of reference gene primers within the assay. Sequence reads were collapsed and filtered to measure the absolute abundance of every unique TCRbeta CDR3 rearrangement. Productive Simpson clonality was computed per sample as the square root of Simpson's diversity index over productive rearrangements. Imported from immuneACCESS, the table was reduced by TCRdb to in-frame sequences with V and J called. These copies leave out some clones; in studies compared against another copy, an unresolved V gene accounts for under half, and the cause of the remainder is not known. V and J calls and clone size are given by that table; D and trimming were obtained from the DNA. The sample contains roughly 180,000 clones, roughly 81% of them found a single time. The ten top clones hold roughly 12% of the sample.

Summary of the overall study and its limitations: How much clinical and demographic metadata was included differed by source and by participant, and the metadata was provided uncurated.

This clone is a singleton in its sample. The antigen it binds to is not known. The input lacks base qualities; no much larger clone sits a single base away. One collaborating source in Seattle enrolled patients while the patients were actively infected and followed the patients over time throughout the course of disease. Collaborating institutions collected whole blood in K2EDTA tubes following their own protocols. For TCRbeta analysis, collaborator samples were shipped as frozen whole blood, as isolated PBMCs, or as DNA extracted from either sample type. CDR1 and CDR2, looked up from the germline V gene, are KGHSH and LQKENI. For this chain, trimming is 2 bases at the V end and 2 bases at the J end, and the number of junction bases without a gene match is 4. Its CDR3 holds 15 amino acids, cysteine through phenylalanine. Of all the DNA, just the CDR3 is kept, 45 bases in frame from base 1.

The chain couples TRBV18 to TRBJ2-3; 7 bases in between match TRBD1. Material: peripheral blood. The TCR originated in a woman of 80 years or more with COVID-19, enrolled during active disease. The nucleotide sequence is TGTGCCAGCTCACCATCGGACAGGACCACAGATACGCAGTATTTT. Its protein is CASSPSDRTTDTQYF.